This T cell receptor (beta chain) stems from a study of shared clonotypes between healthy human individuals. Across the study: Every donor yielded three CD4 naive, three CD4 memory, two CD8 naive and one CD8 memory plate. Study-level findings and limits: Of the naive CD4 clonotypes, roughly 5.2% were shared across a handful of donors.

Researchers ran the assay at a deep level. Each subset's genomic DNA was shared equally among a number of immunoSEQ plates. Clones were read by immunoSEQ multiplex PCR, and TCRdb kept only the in-frame ones, dropping some. The sample records 550,000 to 800,000 clones, about 74% being singletons. There are a few counts of this clone. Its matching antigen is unknown. The V end lost 6 bases, the J end lost 3 bases, and 9 bases lay between the germline ends. The CDR3 is made up of 13 amino acids. Germline lookup yields CDR1 MNHEY and CDR2 SVGAGI. The rearrangement uses TRBV6-5 and TRBJ1-5; a weak D match, TRBD1 (5 bases). The sequence derives from a woman aged 25 to 39 in good health. The sequencing input was memory CD4+ T cells sorted from blood. Subset: CD45RA-negative fraction. The CDR3 here is CASRRQFNQPQHF. The CDR3, as DNA: TGTGCCAGCAGACGACAGTTCAATCAGCCCCAGCATTTT.